The present entry profiles one T cell receptor (beta chain) with its context. These data originate in a study of T cells in Graves' hyperthyroidism and ophthalmopathy. CDR1 and CDR2 (germline): SGHAT, FQNNGV. Deletions cut 1 base from V and 10 bases from J, with 16 bases between. The CDR3 is 15 amino acids. Regions amplified from RNA transcripts were the TCR beta CDR3 regions. The HTBI primer set drove a first-round RT-PCR of the TCR CDR3. A single record per CDR3 protein comes from TCRdb applying MiXCR to the multiplex PCR reads. Found here are approximately 490,000 distinct CDR3 sequences, roughly 22% of them singletons; the top ten hold 49%.

The receptor comes from a woman in her 70s with Graves' ophthalmopathy. The V call is TRBV11-2, the J call TRBJ1-4; tentative D call: TRBD1 (5 bases). Sequencing was done on a sample of blood. The CDR3 reads CASSLVATGIGKLFF. CDR3 in DNA: TGTGCCAGCAGCTTAGTGGCTACAGGCATAGGAAAACTGTTTTTT.